Listed below are T cell receptor beta chains from one sample, sequenced in a study of T-cell reconstitution after alpha-beta-depleted transplantation in children. TCRdb used MiXCR to reprocess the PCR reads, holding one entry per CDR3 protein. The sample includes a few hundred thousand distinct CDR3 sequences, around 27% of them seen just once. Sequencing was performed on PBMCs, taken before TCRalphabeta/CD19-depleted stem cell transplant. The receptors shown here come from a boy under two years old with Wiskott-Aldrich syndrome, due to receive a stem cell transplant. The CDR3 runs from the conserved cysteine through the conserved F or W. The D gene is left open where the match is weak. Clone size is given for some rows only: seen once, a few or many times, or a class if the clone is expanded.

-,TRBJ2-7,-,TRBV20-1,TGCAGTGTTAGGGGCGACCAAAAACCCTACGAGCAGTACTTC,CSVRGDQKPYEQYF
TRBD1,TRBJ1-4,few,TRBV15,TGTGCCACCAGCAGAGATCTTGCAGGGGGGAAGAAAAAACTGTTTTTT,CATSRDLAGGKKKLFF
-,TRBJ2-7,few,TRBV11-2,TGTGCCAGCAGCCCGAAGGCTAGTTACGAGCAGTACTTC,CASSPKASYEQYF
-,TRBJ2-1,-,TRBV14,TGTGCCAGCAGCCAACGAGGGGGCTCCTACAATGAGCAGTTCTTC,CASSQRGGSYNEQFF
TRBD2,TRBJ2-4,-,TRBV6-2/TRBV6-3,TGTGCCAGCAGTTACTCGAGCGGGACTAGCGGGAGAAACATTCAGTACTTC,CASSYSSGTSGRNIQYF
-,TRBJ2-3,few,TRBV7-2,TGTGCCAGCAGCTTTTCGAGGGGGGATACGCAGTATTTT,CASSFSRGDTQYF
TRBD1,TRBJ1-1,many,TRBV5-1,TGCGCCAGCAGCCCAACAGGGGCGAACACTGAAGCTTTCTTT,CASSPTGANTEAFF
-,TRBJ2-7,few,TRBV6-6,TGTGCCAGCAGGCCAGACTCCTACGAGCAGTACTTC,CASRPDSYEQYF
-,TRBJ1-1,few,TRBV27,TGTGCCAGCAGGAGAAAGCCGCGGGGTATGAACACTGAAGCTTTCTTT,CASRRKPRGMNTEAFF
-,TRBJ2-2,few,TRBV5-1,TGCGCCAGCAGCGCCGCGGGTACCGGGGAGCTGTTTTTT,CASSAAGTGELFF
-,TRBJ2-2,once,TRBV5-6,TGTGCCAGCAGCCGCCTTGCGGGCTTGTACGGGGAGCTGTTTTTT,CASSRLAGLYGELFF
-,TRBJ2-5,-,TRBV10-3,TGTGCCATCAGTGAGTCGGTTGCGATCCAAGAGACCCAGTACTTC,CAISESVAIQETQYF
TRBD2,TRBJ2-7,-,TRBV29-1,TGCAGCGTTGCTAGCGGTGACGAGCAGTACTTC,CSVASGDEQYF